The T cell receptor (beta chain) under discussion was sequenced for a study of blood T cell repertoires in COVID-19. Turning to the study itself: The United States, Italy and Spain were the sources of the acute and convalescent COVID-19 samples.

Germline CDR1 is SGHVS and CDR2 is FQNEAQ. The CDR3 is made up of 13 amino acids. V lost 0 bases, J lost 4 bases, and 6 bases lay in between. In the authors' workflow: Nucleated cell counts were estimated from reference gene primer amplification. Only in-frame clones appear in the TCRdb table, and some are missing; sequencing was by immunoSEQ multiplex PCR. V and J calls and clone size come straight from that table; D and trimming were deduced from the DNA. The table includes around 170,000 clones, about 80% detected once. The rearrangement joins TRBV7-8 to TRBJ1-2; unclear D gene. This TCR derives from a human donor in a cohort sampled during active COVID-19. The source material was peripheral blood. CDR3 amino acids: CASSLATAYGYTF. The DNA of the CDR3 is TGTGCCAGCAGCTTAGCCACAGCCTATGGCTACACCTTC. Filled out from reference TRBV7-8 and TRBJ1-2, the complete variable domain reads GAGVSQSPRYKVAKRGQDVALRCDPISGHVSLFWYQQALGQGPEFLTYFQNEAQLDKSGLPSDRFFAERPEGSVSTLKIQRTQQEDSAVYLCASSLATAYGYTFGSGTRLTVV.